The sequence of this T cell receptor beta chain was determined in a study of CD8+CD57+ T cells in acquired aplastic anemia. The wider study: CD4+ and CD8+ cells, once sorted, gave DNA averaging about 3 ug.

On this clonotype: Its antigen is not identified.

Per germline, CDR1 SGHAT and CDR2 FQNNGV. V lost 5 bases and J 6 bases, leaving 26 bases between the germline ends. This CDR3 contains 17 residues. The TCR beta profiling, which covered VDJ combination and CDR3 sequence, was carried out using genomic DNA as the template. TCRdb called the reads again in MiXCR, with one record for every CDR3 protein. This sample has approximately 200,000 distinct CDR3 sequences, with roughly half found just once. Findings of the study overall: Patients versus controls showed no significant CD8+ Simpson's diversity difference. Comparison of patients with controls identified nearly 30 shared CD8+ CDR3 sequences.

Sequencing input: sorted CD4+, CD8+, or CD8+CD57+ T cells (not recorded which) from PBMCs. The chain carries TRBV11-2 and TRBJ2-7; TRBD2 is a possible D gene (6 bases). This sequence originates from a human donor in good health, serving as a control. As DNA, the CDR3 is TGTGCCAGCAGCCAAGTGGGAATGGGACCCGGGGGTGGCGAGCAGTACTTC. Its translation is CASSQVGMGPGGGEQYF. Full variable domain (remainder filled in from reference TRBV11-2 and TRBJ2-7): EAGVAQSPRYKIIEKRQSVAFWCNPISGHATLYWYQQILGQGPKLLIQFQNNGVVDDSQLPKDRFSAERLKGVDSTLKIQPAKLEDSAVYLCASSQVGMGPGGGEQYFGPGTRLTVT.